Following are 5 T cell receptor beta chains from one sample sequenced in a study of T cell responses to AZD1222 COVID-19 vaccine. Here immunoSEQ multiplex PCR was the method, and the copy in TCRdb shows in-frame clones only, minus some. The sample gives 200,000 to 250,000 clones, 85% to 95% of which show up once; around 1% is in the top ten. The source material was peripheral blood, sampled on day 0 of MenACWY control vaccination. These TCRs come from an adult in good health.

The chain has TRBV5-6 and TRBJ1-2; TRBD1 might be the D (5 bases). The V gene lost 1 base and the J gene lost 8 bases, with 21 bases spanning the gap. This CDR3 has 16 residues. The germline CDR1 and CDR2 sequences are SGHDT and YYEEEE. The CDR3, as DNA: TGTGCCAGCAGCTTGTTTGGGGCCAAACTAACTGGGGGCTACACCTTC. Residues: CASSLFGAKLTGGYTF. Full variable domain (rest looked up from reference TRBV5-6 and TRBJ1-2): DAGVTQSPTHLIKTRGQQVTLRCSPKSGHDTVSWYQQALGQGPQFIFQYYEEEERQRGNFPDRFSGHQFPNYSSELNVNALLLGDSALYLCASSLFGAKLTGGYTFGSGTRLTVV.

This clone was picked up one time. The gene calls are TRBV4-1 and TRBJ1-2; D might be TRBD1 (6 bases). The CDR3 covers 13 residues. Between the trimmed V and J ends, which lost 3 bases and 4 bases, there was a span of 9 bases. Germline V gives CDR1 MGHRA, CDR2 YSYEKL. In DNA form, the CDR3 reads TGCGCCAGCAGCCAGACAGGATTCTATGGCTACACCTTC. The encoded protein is CASSQTGFYGYTF.

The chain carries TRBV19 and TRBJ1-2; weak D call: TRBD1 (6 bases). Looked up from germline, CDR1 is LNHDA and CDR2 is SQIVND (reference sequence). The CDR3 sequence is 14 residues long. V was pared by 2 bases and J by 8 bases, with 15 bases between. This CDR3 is CASSIRDTGTGYTF. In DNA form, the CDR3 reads TGTGCCAGTAGTATAAGGGATACAGGGACCGGCTACACCTTC.

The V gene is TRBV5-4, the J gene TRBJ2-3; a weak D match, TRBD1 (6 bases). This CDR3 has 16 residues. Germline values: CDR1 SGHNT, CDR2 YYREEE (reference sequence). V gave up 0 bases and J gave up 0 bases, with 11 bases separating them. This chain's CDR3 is CASSLGGTGSTDTQYF. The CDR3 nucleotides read TGTGCCAGCAGCTTGGGAGGAACAGGGAGCACAGATACGCAGTATTTT.

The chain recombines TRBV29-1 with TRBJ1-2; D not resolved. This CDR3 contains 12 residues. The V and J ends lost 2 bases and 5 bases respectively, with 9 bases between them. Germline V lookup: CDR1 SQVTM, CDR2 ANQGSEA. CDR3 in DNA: TGCAGCGTTGAACCGGAATGGTATGGCTACACCTTC. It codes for CSVEPEWYGYTF.